Listed below are T cell receptor beta chains from one sample, sequenced in a study of blood T cell repertoires in COVID-19. Sequencing was performed with immunoSEQ multiplex PCR; in TCRdb, only in-frame clones are kept and a portion is missing. The table lists hundreds of thousands of clones, more than 75% of them singletons. Sequencing was performed on peripheral blood. These receptors all come from a woman aged 45-60 years with COVID-19, enrolled during active disease. CDR3s include the opening cysteine and the closing phenylalanine or tryptophan. A D gene is named only where the DNA matches it firmly. Clone size, where shown, is once, few, many, or a class for clones that have expanded.

CDR3: CASSQAQGGMNTEAFF; DNA: TGCGCCAGCAGTCAAGCCCAGGGAGGGATGAACACTGAAGCTTTCTTT; size: NA; V: TRBV23-1; D: NA; J: TRBJ1-1
CDR3: CASSQGQGYNSPLHF; DNA: TGTGCCAGCAGTCAGGGACAGGGGTATAATTCACCCCTCCACTTT; size: NA; V: TRBV7-8; D: TRBD1; J: TRBJ1-6
CDR3: CASSLTGLNTEAFF; DNA: TGTGCCAGTAGCCTCACAGGTTTGAACACTGAAGCTTTCTTT; size: NA; V: TRBV19; D: NA; J: TRBJ1-1
CDR3: CASSHAGQGSTGELFF; DNA: TGTGCCAGCAGCCACGCGGGACAGGGGTCCACCGGGGAGCTGTTTTTT; size: NA; V: TRBV5-4; D: TRBD1; J: TRBJ2-2
CDR3: CASSTDYGYTF; DNA: TGTGCCAGCAGTACGGACTATGGCTACACCTTC; size: NA; V: TRBV7-9; D: NA; J: TRBJ1-2
CDR3: CSASKTRDLYGYTF; DNA: TGCAGTGCTAGTAAAACACGAGACTTATATGGCTACACCTTC; size: once; V: TRBV20-1; D: NA; J: TRBJ1-2
CDR3: CASSEFNPRGYGYTF; DNA: TGTGCCAGCAGTGAATTTAACCCCCGAGGCTATGGCTACACCTTC; size: NA; V: TRBV25-1; D: NA; J: TRBJ1-2
CDR3: CASSPLGGLGSYEQYF; DNA: TGTGCCAGCAGCCCCCTTGGAGGACTGGGTTCCTACGAGCAGTACTTC; size: NA; V: TRBV5-6; D: NA; J: TRBJ2-7
CDR3: CASSFPPGQGDHGYTF; DNA: TGTGCCAGCAGCTTCCCACCTGGACAGGGCGATCATGGCTACACCTTC; size: NA; V: TRBV7-9; D: TRBD1; J: TRBJ1-2
CDR3: CASSSLSYGELFF; DNA: TGCGCCAGCAGCTCCCTCTCCTACGGGGAGCTGTTTTTT; size: NA; V: TRBV5-1; D: NA; J: TRBJ2-2
CDR3: CASRLEGASDGYTF; DNA: TGTGCCAGCAGACTAGAGGGAGCTTCGGATGGCTACACCTTC; size: NA; V: TRBV28; D: NA; J: TRBJ1-2
CDR3: CATSDLALSQTHNEQFF; DNA: TGTGCCACCAGTGATTTGGCCCTTTCACAAACACACAATGAGCAGTTCTTC; size: NA; V: TRBV24-1; D: NA; J: TRBJ2-1
CDR3: CSVEWNSFQYF; DNA: TGCAGCGTTGAATGGAACAGCTTTCAGTACTTC; size: NA; V: TRBV29-1; D: NA; J: TRBJ2-5
CDR3: CASTQGPGANVLTF; DNA: TGTGCCAGCACCCAGGGTCCTGGGGCCAACGTCCTGACTTTC; size: NA; V: TRBV7-2; D: NA; J: TRBJ2-6
CDR3: CASSYGAAQYF; DNA: TGTGCCAGCAGTTATGGTGCGGCCCAGTACTTC; size: once; V: TRBV6-2/TRBV6-3; D: NA; J: TRBJ2-5
CDR3: CASSATIQETQYF; DNA: TGTGCCAGCAGCGCTACGATCCAAGAGACCCAGTACTTC; size: NA; V: TRBV7-6; D: NA; J: TRBJ2-5
CDR3: CASSPQPGTSGRKTDTQYF; DNA: TGTGCCAGCTCACCCCAGCCCGGGACTAGCGGGAGGAAAACAGATACGCAGTATTTT; size: once; V: TRBV18; D: TRBD2; J: TRBJ2-3
CDR3: CASSGLAAGYEQYF; DNA: TGTGCCAGCAGCGGACTAGCGGCTGGCTACGAGCAGTACTTC; size: NA; V: TRBV11-3; D: TRBD2; J: TRBJ2-7
CDR3: CASSPGTGNTEAFF; DNA: TGTGCCAGCTCACCAGGGACAGGGAACACTGAAGCTTTCTTT; size: NA; V: TRBV18; D: TRBD1; J: TRBJ1-1
CDR3: CASSQGQGYEKLFF; DNA: TGTGCCAGCAGCCAGGGACAGGGGTATGAAAAACTGTTTTTT; size: NA; V: TRBV3-1/TRBV3-2; D: TRBD1; J: TRBJ1-4
CDR3: CASTSPGGGEAFF; DNA: TGTGCCAGCACCTCGCCGGGGGGGGGTGAAGCTTTCTTT; size: NA; V: TRBV12-3/TRBV12-4; D: NA; J: TRBJ1-1
CDR3: CASRRTGSTNTIYF; DNA: TGTGCCAGCAGGCGGACAGGGAGCACAAACACCATATATTTT; size: few; V: TRBV25-1; D: TRBD1; J: TRBJ1-3
CDR3: CASSSQGGEQFF; DNA: TGCGCCAGCAGCTCACAGGGTGGTGAGCAGTTCTTC; size: NA; V: TRBV5-1; D: NA; J: TRBJ2-1
CDR3: CASSPPGSETYEQYF; DNA: TGTGCCAGTAGCCCCCCCGGGAGTGAGACCTACGAGCAGTACTTC; size: few; V: TRBV19; D: NA; J: TRBJ2-7
CDR3: CASSATLAGGSNEQFF; DNA: TGTGCCAGCTCCGCTACACTAGCGGGAGGATCCAATGAGCAGTTCTTC; size: few; V: TRBV18; D: TRBD2; J: TRBJ2-1
CDR3: CASSLDRNYEQYF; DNA: TGTGCCAGCAGCTTAGACAGAAACTACGAGCAGTACTTC; size: NA; V: TRBV11-2; D: NA; J: TRBJ2-7
CDR3: CASSFQDSNYGYTF; DNA: TGTGCCAGCAGCTTTCAGGATTCGAACTATGGCTACACCTTC; size: NA; V: TRBV6-5; D: NA; J: TRBJ1-2
CDR3: CASSPPAGGGYTF; DNA: TGTGCCAGCAGTCCGCCTGCGGGAGGCGGCTACACCTTC; size: NA; V: TRBV28; D: NA; J: TRBJ1-2
CDR3: CAWSVGASYEQYF; DNA: TGTGCCTGGAGTGTGGGGGCATCGTACGAGCAGTACTTC; size: NA; V: TRBV30; D: NA; J: TRBJ2-7
CDR3: CASSQYSGANVLTF; DNA: TGTGCCAGCAGCCAGTACTCTGGGGCCAACGTCCTGACTTTC; size: NA; V: TRBV7-3; D: NA; J: TRBJ2-6
CDR3: CASSQDRVNEQFF; DNA: TGTGCCAGCAGCCAAGACAGGGTCAATGAGCAGTTCTTC; size: NA; V: TRBV5-4; D: TRBD1; J: TRBJ2-1
CDR3: CASSEGGRGNEQFF; DNA: TGTGCCAGCAGTGAAGGCGGGAGGGGGAATGAGCAGTTCTTC; size: NA; V: TRBV2; D: TRBD2; J: TRBJ2-1
CDR3: CASSEPGQGAYEQYF; DNA: TGTGCCAGCAGCGAGCCGGGACAGGGTGCCTACGAGCAGTACTTC; size: NA; V: TRBV11-2; D: TRBD1; J: TRBJ2-7
CDR3: CATTGGSGRPGGTDTQYF; DNA: TGTGCCACCACAGGGGGTAGCGGGAGGCCGGGGGGAACAGATACGCAGTATTTT; size: NA; V: TRBV24-1; D: TRBD2; J: TRBJ2-3
CDR3: CSASEVGTGVNQPQHF; DNA: TGCAGTGCCAGTGAAGTGGGGACAGGGGTCAATCAGCCCCAGCATTTT; size: NA; V: TRBV20-1; D: TRBD1; J: TRBJ1-5
CDR3: CASSGTRSSYNEQFF; DNA: TGTGCCAGCAGCGGGACTAGGTCATCCTACAATGAGCAGTTCTTC; size: NA; V: TRBV5-4; D: TRBD2; J: TRBJ2-1
CDR3: CASSVGGKSTDTQYF; DNA: TGTGCCAGCAGCGTAGGCGGAAAAAGCACAGATACGCAGTATTTT; size: NA; V: TRBV9; D: NA; J: TRBJ2-3
CDR3: CAGETGVYEQYF; DNA: TGTGCCGGAGAGACAGGGGTCTACGAGCAGTACTTC; size: NA; V: TRBV30; D: TRBD1; J: TRBJ2-7
CDR3: CASSPDPGVSYEQYF; DNA: TGCGCCAGCAGCCCCGACCCAGGCGTCTCCTACGAGCAGTACTTC; size: once; V: TRBV5-1; D: NA; J: TRBJ2-7
CDR3: CASSVGHKNTEAFF; DNA: TGTGCCAGCAGCGTAGGGCACAAGAACACTGAAGCTTTCTTT; size: NA; V: TRBV9; D: NA; J: TRBJ1-1
CDR3: CASSLVSGELFF; DNA: TGTGCCAGCAGCTTGGTATCCGGGGAGCTGTTTTTT; size: NA; V: TRBV5-4; D: NA; J: TRBJ2-2
CDR3: CASSLVGWGLAGVSYEQYF; DNA: TGTGCCAGCAGCTTAGTAGGGTGGGGACTAGCGGGGGTCTCCTACGAGCAGTACTTC; size: NA; V: TRBV7-2; D: TRBD2; J: TRBJ2-7
CDR3: CASSRGPAGLQETQYF; DNA: TGTGCCAGCAGTCGCGGGCCAGCGGGACTCCAAGAGACCCAGTACTTC; size: NA; V: TRBV11-2; D: TRBD2; J: TRBJ2-5
CDR3: CASSLPGGLAKNIQYF; DNA: TGTGCCAGCAGTTTGCCAGGGGGCCTAGCCAAAAACATTCAGTACTTC; size: NA; V: TRBV6-5; D: TRBD1; J: TRBJ2-4
CDR3: CASAQDRGRGNTIYF; DNA: TGTGCTAGTGCCCAAGACAGGGGGCGAGGAAACACCATATATTTT; size: NA; V: TRBV12-5; D: TRBD1; J: TRBJ1-3
CDR3: CASSPPQNYGYTF; DNA: TGTGCCAGCTCTCCCCCACAGAACTATGGCTACACCTTC; size: NA; V: TRBV7-2; D: NA; J: TRBJ1-2
CDR3: CASSPSAGGRTEAFF; DNA: TGTGCCAGCAGTCCTAGCGCAGGGGGGCGGACTGAAGCTTTCTTT; size: once; V: TRBV2; D: TRBD1; J: TRBJ1-1
CDR3: CASSVRRDTEAFF; DNA: TGTGCCAGCAGTGTTCGCAGGGACACTGAAGCTTTCTTT; size: NA; V: TRBV6-4; D: NA; J: TRBJ1-1
CDR3: CASSQGGNDYGYTF; DNA: TGTGCCAGCAGCCAAGGTGGCAACGACTATGGCTACACCTTC; size: NA; V: TRBV3-1/TRBV3-2; D: NA; J: TRBJ1-2
CDR3: CASSLEIGGSNEQFF; DNA: TGCGCCAGCAGCTTGGAAATTGGCGGGAGCAATGAGCAGTTCTTC; size: NA; V: TRBV5-1; D: TRBD2; J: TRBJ2-1